This T cell receptor beta chain was documented in a study of control samples from healthy donors and cancer patients. The germline V and J ends were trimmed by 0 bases and 3 bases, with 3 bases remaining between them. The CDR3 runs 13 residues. Per the germline V gene, CDR1 is SGHVS and CDR2 is FQNEAQ. Here immunoSEQ multiplex PCR was the method, and the copy in TCRdb shows in-frame clones only, minus some. The table records more than 100,000 clones, around 90% of them present only once. The sequenced sample consisted of blood. J is TRBJ1-5 and V is TRBV7-8; D call uncertain. The source is a man younger than 35 in good health. CDR3 loop: CASSLASNQPQHF. CDR3 DNA: TGTGCCAGCAGCTTAGCATCCAATCAGCCCCAGCATTTT.